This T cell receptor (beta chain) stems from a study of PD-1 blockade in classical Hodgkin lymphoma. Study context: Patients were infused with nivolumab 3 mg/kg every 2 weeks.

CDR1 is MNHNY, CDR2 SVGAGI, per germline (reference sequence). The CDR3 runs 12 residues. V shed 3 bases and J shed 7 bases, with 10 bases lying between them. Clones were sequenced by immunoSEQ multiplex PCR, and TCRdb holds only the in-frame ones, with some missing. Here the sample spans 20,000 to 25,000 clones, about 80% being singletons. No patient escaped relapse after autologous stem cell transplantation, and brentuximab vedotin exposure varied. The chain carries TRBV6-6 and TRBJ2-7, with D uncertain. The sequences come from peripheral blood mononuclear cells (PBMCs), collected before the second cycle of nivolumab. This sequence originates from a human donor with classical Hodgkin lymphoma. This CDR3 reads CASSYVVREQYF. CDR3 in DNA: TGTGCCAGCAGTTATGTGGTGAGGGAGCAGTACTTC.